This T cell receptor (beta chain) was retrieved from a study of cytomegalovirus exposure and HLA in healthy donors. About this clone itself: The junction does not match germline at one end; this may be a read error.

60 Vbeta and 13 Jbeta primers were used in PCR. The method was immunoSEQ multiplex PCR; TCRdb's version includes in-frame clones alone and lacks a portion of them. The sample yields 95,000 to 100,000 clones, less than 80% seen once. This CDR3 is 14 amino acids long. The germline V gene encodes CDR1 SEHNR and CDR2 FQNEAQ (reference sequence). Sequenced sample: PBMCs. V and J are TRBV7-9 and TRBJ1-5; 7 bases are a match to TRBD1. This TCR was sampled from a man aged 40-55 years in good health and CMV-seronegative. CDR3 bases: TGTTCCAGCAGCTTAGACAGGGTAGGCCAGCCCCAGCATTTT. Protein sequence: CSSSLDRVGQPQHF.